The 20 T cell receptor beta chains below come from one sample, sequenced in a study of blood T cell repertoires in COVID-19. Generated by immunoSEQ multiplex PCR, the TCRdb table keeps only in-frame clones and is missing some. The table includes roughly 62,000 clones, about nine tenths detected once. Specimen: peripheral blood. The origin of the receptors is a human donor with acute or convalescent COVID-19. The donor label of this sample is uncertain.

V gene TRBV7-9 combines with J gene TRBJ1-4; a possible D gene is TRBD1 (5 bases). Germline CDR1 and CDR2: SEHNR and FQNEAQ (reference sequence). V was trimmed by 4 bases and J by 5 bases, leaving 14 bases between them. There are 15 residues in the CDR3. For the CDR3, the DNA is TGTGCCAGCAGCTCGTGGCAGGGTGGGAATGAAAAACTGTTTTTT. Translation: CASSSWQGGNEKLFF.

The table lists this clone with a count of one. The rearrangement uses TRBV6-5 and TRBJ2-7; possible D gene TRBD2, 6 bases. Looked up from germline, CDR1 is MNHEY and CDR2 is SVGAGI. This CDR3 is built from 13 residues. V was trimmed by 8 bases and J by 1 base, leaving 12 bases between them. The CDR3 DNA reads TGTGCCAGCCCGGGGGACCTTTCCTACGAGCAGTACTTC. It yields the protein CASPGDLSYEQYF.

This chain connects TRBV10-3 to TRBJ2-1; perhaps TRBD1 as D (6 bases). V was cut by 6 bases and J by 6 bases, with 18 bases left in between. The CDR3 runs to 15 residues. From germline, CDR1 is ENHRY and CDR2 SYGVKD. The CDR3 DNA is TGTGCCATCAGCCTAGGGGACACCGGCGTCAATGAGCAGTTCTTC. It codes for CAISLGDTGVNEQFF.

This clone was observed a few times. The V gene is TRBV7-9, the J gene TRBJ2-6; the D gene is possibly TRBD1 (5 bases). CDR1 is SEHNR and CDR2 is FQNEAQ in the germline V gene (reference sequence). The V end lost 1 base, the J end lost 2 bases, and 6 bases lay between the germline ends. CDR3 length: 15 residues. The DNA for the CDR3 is TGTGCCAGCAGCTTAGAAGGGGCTGGGGCCAACGTCCTGACTTTC. Residues: CASSLEGAGANVLTF.

The J gene is TRBJ1-3, the V gene TRBV6-5; D gene uncertain. The CDR3 has 15 residues. CDR1 and CDR2 from the germline V gene are MNHEY and SVGAGI. V was pared by 2 bases and J by 2 bases, with 10 bases between. The CDR3 coding sequence is TGTGCCAGCAGTTACAGGCTGCGGACTGGAAACACCATATATTTT. It translates to CASSYRLRTGNTIYF.

DNA for the CDR3: TGTGCCAGAAGCTTGAGGCGGGAGACAAACACCGGGGAGCTGTTTTTT. This sequence encodes CARSLRRETNTGELFF. The V call is TRBV5-3, the J call TRBJ2-2; TRBD2 matches at 7 bases. TRBV5-3 is an open reading frame, and its role is uncertain. This CDR3 has 16 residues. The junction had 5 bases not matched to a gene; V was cut back by 1 base and J by 2 bases.

The gene calls are TRBV10-1 and TRBJ2-2; a possible D gene is TRBD1 (5 bases). V was clipped by 3 bases and J by 5 bases, with 16 bases between them. This CDR3 region has 16 residues. CDR1 WNHNN and CDR2 SYGVQD come from the germline V gene (reference sequence). Here the CDR3 reads CASSDKAGKGTGELFF. The CDR3 coding sequence is TGCGCCAGCAGTGATAAGGCAGGGAAGGGGACCGGGGAGCTGTTTTTT.

The genes are TRBV7-2 and TRBJ2-5; TRBD2 agrees at 8 bases. The CDR3 runs to 17 residues. The germline gives CDR1 SGHTA, CDR2 FQGNSA. After removal of 1 base from V and 5 bases from J, the junction contained 12 bases not matched to a gene. For the CDR3, the DNA is TGTGCCAGCAGCTTAGATTCGGCGGGAGGCCCAGGGGAGACCCAGTACTTC. Its translation: CASSLDSAGGPGETQYF.

Only a few counts were recorded for this clone. J is TRBJ1-4 and V is TRBV10-1; TRBD1 might be the D (5 bases). This CDR3 is 15 amino acids long. CDR1 is WNHNN, CDR2 SYGVQD, per germline (reference sequence). Between the trimmed V and J ends, which lost 2 bases and 6 bases, there was a span of 13 bases. CDR3 nucleotides: TGCGCCAGCAGTGAGGGTGCGGGGACCGATGAAAAACTGTTTTTT. As protein: CASSEGAGTDEKLFF.

The chain joins TRBV29-1 to TRBJ2-3; maybe TRBD2 (5 bases). Germline V gene data show CDR1 as SQVTM and CDR2 as ANQGSEA. The V and J ends lost 7 bases and 4 bases respectively, with 18 bases between them. The CDR3 length is 14 residues. Here the CDR3 reads CSAQEFGVADTQYF. In nucleotides, the CDR3 is TGCAGCGCGCAAGAGTTCGGGGTTGCAGATACGCAGTATTTT.

The chain uses TRBV21-1 and TRBJ2-7; TRBD1 is taken as the D call from the table, unchecked against the DNA. TRBV21-1 is shown as a pseudogene. The CDR3 covers 14 residues. The CDR3 sequence is CASSINRGPYEQYV. CDR3 nucleotide sequence: TGTGCCAGCAGCATAAACAGGGGGCCCTACGAGCAGTACGTC.

This chain joins TRBV9 and TRBJ2-5; weak D call: TRBD1 (5 bases). Germline values: CDR1 SGDLS, CDR2 YYNGEE. The V end was cut by 2 bases, the J end by 1 base, with 12 bases between. The CDR3 extends over 15 amino acids. In DNA, the CDR3 is TGTGCCAGCAGCGTCTTAACAGGATTCCAAGAGACCCAGTACTTC. This codes for CASSVLTGFQETQYF.

The chain recombines TRBV5-4 with TRBJ1-1, with unresolved D. Trimming removed 0 bases at V and 9 bases at J, with 12 bases between. The CDR3 totals 13 residues. CDR1 is SGHNT, CDR2 YYREEE, per germline (reference sequence). The CDR3 region is CASSLAGSGKAFF. The DNA for the CDR3 is TGTGCCAGCAGCTTGGCCGGGTCCGGTAAAGCTTTCTTT.

V is TRBV20-1 and J is TRBJ2-1; 8 bases line up with TRBD2. Unmatched junction bases numbered 3, after V lost 6 bases and J lost 2 bases. This CDR3 is built from 13 residues. The germline V gene encodes CDR1 DFQATT and CDR2 SNEGSKA (reference sequence). CDR3 residues: CSASSGAYNEQFF. The CDR3 DNA reads TGCAGTGCGAGTAGCGGGGCCTACAATGAGCAGTTCTTC.

This clone was picked up one time. This chain connects TRBV6-4 to TRBJ2-7; tentatively, D is TRBD1 (6 bases). Germline V gene lookup returns CDR1 MRHNA and CDR2 SNTAGT. Trimming cost V 1 base and J 6 bases, with 13 bases left between them. The CDR3 is made up of 14 amino acids. The CDR3 nucleotides read TGTGCCAGCAGTGACTTGGGACAAGTTCGCGAGCAGTACGTC. Translating it yields CASSDLGQVREQYV.

The gene calls are TRBV7-2 and TRBJ2-3; D possibly corresponds to TRBD2 (5 bases). The V and J ends lost 5 bases and 4 bases respectively, with 13 bases between them. CDR1 and CDR2 from the germline V gene are SGHTA and FQGNSA. This CDR3 has 14 residues. This chain's CDR3 is CASSGMVDSDTQYF. For the CDR3, the DNA is TGTGCCAGCAGCGGGATGGTGGACTCAGATACGCAGTATTTT.

J is TRBJ1-2 and V is TRBV5-1; perhaps TRBD1 as D (5 bases). V dropped 7 bases and J dropped 5 bases, with 15 bases sitting between them. The CDR3 contains 13 residues. CDR1 and CDR2 from the germline V gene are SGHRS and YFSETQ. The CDR3 DNA reads as TGCGCCAGCGGCACAATTCAGGGATATGGCTACACCTTC. It codes for CASGTIQGYGYTF.

This chain joins TRBV12-3 or TRBV12-4 and TRBJ1-2, with a possible D match to TRBD1 (6 bases). The length of the CDR3 is 13 residues. The V gene lost 3 bases and the J gene lost 5 bases, with 10 bases spanning the gap. The CDR3 coding sequence is TGTGCCAGCAGTTTCCCTGACAGGTATGGCTACACCTTC. This translates into CASSFPDRYGYTF.

The genes are TRBV7-8 and TRBJ1-1; TRBD1 might be the D (5 bases). Trimming pared 3 bases from V and 0 bases from J, leaving 8 bases between. Germline V gives CDR1 SGHVS, CDR2 FQNEAQ. CDR3 length: 14 amino acids. The CDR3 nucleotides read TGTGCCAGCAGCTTGGGGCAGCTGAACACTGAAGCTTTCTTT. Translating it yields CASSLGQLNTEAFF.

This rearrangement joins TRBV5-1 to TRBJ2-1; 11 bases agree with TRBD1. The CDR3 spans 15 residues. The J segment lost 8 bases and the V segment lost 4 bases, leaving 8 bases of the junction unmatched. Germline V gene lookup returns CDR1 SGHRS and CDR2 YFSETQ. The CDR3 DNA reads TGCGCCAGCAGCCGGGACAGGGGGAGGTACGATGAGCAGTTCTTC. Protein product: CASSRDRGRYDEQFF. The complete variable domain, with remaining parts taken from reference TRBV5-1 and TRBJ2-1, reads KAGVTQTPRYLIKTRGQQVTLSCSPISGHRSVSWYQQTPGQGLQFLFEYFSETQRNKGNFPGRFSGRQFSNSRSEMNVSTLELGDSALYLCASSRDRGRYDEQFFGPGTRLTVL.